This record concerns one TCR beta chain sequence. The clone's antigen remains unknown. No much larger clonotype is one base removed from it; base qualities were not supplied. The sample originates from a study of beta chain features in type 1 diabetes listed by TCRdb under 2018. A note on the overall study: No differences in mean age, gender distribution, total cell number or subset yield were found between patients and healthy donors. A total of some 110 million sorted cells were examined across all samples, and the number of cells per subset was strongly correlated with RNA yield. In the study, TCRB repertoires of sorted circulating CD4+ T cell subsets from recently diagnosed type 1 diabetes patients were compared with those of matched healthy donors. Regulatory and stem cell-like memory subsets were isolated from only 8 patients and about eight healthy donors, whereas naive and central memory subsets came from all 30 or so donors.

The CDR3 runs 13 amino acids, cysteine and phenylalanine included. Left in the record is the CDR3 DNA by itself, 39 bases read in frame from the first base. From a lookup of the germline V gene, CDR1 and CDR2 are SGHVS and FQNEAQ. A distance of 14 bases separates the germline ends of V and J, which lose 5 bases and 6 bases respectively. The High Capacity cDNA Reverse Transcription Kit was used to reverse transcribe all of the isolated RNA, meaning that expressed TCRB transcripts were what got sequenced. Naive, central memory and regulatory T cell samples underwent deep immunoSEQ sequencing, averaging about 3.3 million total reads per sample. Sorted cells were lysed in RLT buffer and RNA was extracted with DNase-treated RNeasy Micro or Mini kits, depending on cell number. To prevent cross-contamination, each cell subset was processed individually, whereas patient and healthy donor samples were processed jointly. The immunoSEQ multiplex PCR was used to amplify TCRB sequences from cDNA, generating 87-bp fragments that spanned the CDR3 region. The amplicons were sequenced using the Illumina HiSeq platform. The original pipeline was this. Synthetic template baselines were used to correct PCR bias computationally, reads within Hamming distance 2 were collapsed together, and singletons that could not be merged were discarded. Reads were aligned to IMGT to assign V, D and J genes, CDR3 length, and insertions or deletions at six rearrangement sites. Clonotype counts were normalized to sorted cell number within each subset before computing true diversity and Gini coefficients with the tcR R package. The overlap coefficient, calculated on TCRB nucleotide sequences, was used to quantify repertoire sharing. The immuneACCESS repertoire file appears here via TCRdb, limited to in-frame rearrangements. These files lack a portion of the clones; in checked studies, under half of the deficit traces to unresolved V genes, and the cause of the others is not known. The V and J calls and clone size are taken from that table; D and trimming were inferred from the DNA. The sample table shows 300,000 to 400,000 clones, and approximately 8.2% are seen once. Of the sample, 0.44% falls within the top ten clones.

Paper-wide results and their limitations: Shorter templates might be favored by PCR, yet because patient and control samples were amplified and corrected together, any such skew would affect both groups equally. Because the HLA sub-analyses included only small numbers of individuals, any influence of HLA type on TCRB rearrangement was left unresolved. Because cDNA was sequenced instead of genomic DNA, highly expressing activated cells could be over-represented, though the groups showed no difference in activation or CD3 levels. Naive, central memory and regulatory TCRB repertoires appeared more similar among patients than among healthy donors. A moderate but significant shortening of TCRB CDR3 length was observed in type 1 diabetes patients in all four CD4+ subsets. At VDJ recombination sites, type 1 diabetes patients had fewer insertions and more deleted nucleotides, which implies abnormalities in thymic rearrangement.

Each donor gave one peripheral blood draw, averaging approximately 0.11 L, which was collected into heparinised tubes. A BD FACSAria II and a panel including CD45RO, CCR7, CD25, CD127, CD95 and CD27 were used to sort naive, central memory, regulatory and stem cell-like memory CD4+ T cells. All sorted populations exceeded 98% purity. PBMCs were isolated right away by Lymphoprep density gradient centrifugation and were stained directly, without culture. So that batch effects would be minimized, each experiment stained and sorted samples in pairs, pairing one healthy donor with one patient. Sequencing used central memory CD4+ T cells from blood. This sequence was found in a young woman in good health. The rearrangement combines TRBV7-8 with TRBJ2-7; no D gene call is confident. The nucleotide sequence reads as follows: TGTGCCAGCAGCCCCTTTCCGTACGGCGAGCAGTACTTC. Translated, this gives CASSPFPYGEQYF.